This entry features one TCR beta chain sequence. As yet, its antigen is unknown. J gave up 4 bases and V 8 bases, and 8 bases lay outside the gene matches. CDR1 is SGHRS and CDR2 is YFSETQ in the germline V gene. CDR3 length equals 13 residues. Profiled with immunoSEQ multiplex PCR; TCRdb holds only in-frame clones, not every one. The sample records 800,000 to 1,200,000 clones, about 84% being singletons. The sample comes from a study of shared clonotypes between healthy human individuals. Study conclusions and caveats: How much donors shared clonotypes was expected to be affected by sequencing depth.

The chain combines TRBV5-1 with TRBJ2-5, with TRBD1 identical over 7 bases. This TCR was recovered from a man aged 18-30 years in good health. Some clones in this sample may be carry-over from other donors' samples. Specimen: memory CD4+ T cells from PBMCs. As to subset: CD45RA-negative fraction. The CDR3 DNA reads TGCGCCAGTACTACAGGGGTAGGAGAGACCCAGTACTTC. Encoded protein: CASTTGVGETQYF.